These 20 T cell receptor beta chains were sequenced from one sample in a study of cytomegalovirus exposure and HLA in healthy donors. The PCR ran on 60 Vbeta and 13 Jbeta primers. Profiled with immunoSEQ multiplex PCR; TCRdb holds only in-frame clones, not every one. Found here are a few hundred thousand clones, about 75% of them singletons; the top ten hold roughly 1.9%. The specimen was PBMCs. Receptors originate from a man between 18 and 35 years old in good health and CMV-seronegative.

The chain combines TRBV5-4 with TRBJ2-7; 9 bases are shared with TRBD1. The CDR3 is 16 residues long. Losses at the gene ends were 3 bases for V and 0 bases for J; bases not matched to a gene: 7. The germline gives CDR1 SGHNT, CDR2 YYREEE (reference sequence). CDR3 protein: CASSSLDRGSSYEQYF. The DNA for the CDR3 is TGTGCCAGCAGCTCCCTAGACAGGGGGAGCTCCTACGAGCAGTACTTC.

This clone was detected only a few times. The chain combines TRBV7-8 with TRBJ2-2; TRBD1 agrees at 8 bases. Trimming at V came to 5 bases and at J to 4 bases, leaving 3 bases not matched to a gene. The CDR3 has 14 amino acids. Germline V gene lookup returns CDR1 SGHVS and CDR2 FQNEAQ. CDR3 residues: CASSAQGATGELFF. CDR3 nucleotide sequence: TGTGCCAGCAGCGCTCAGGGGGCCACCGGGGAGCTGTTTTTT.

This chain joins TRBV7-8 and TRBJ1-2; the D is unclear. The ends were cut back, 0 bases at V and 8 bases at J, with 13 bases in the middle. The V gene's germline CDR1 is SGHVS and CDR2 FQNEAQ. The length of the CDR3 is 14 residues. The CDR3: CASSLAYSSVGYTF. CDR3 coding DNA: TGTGCCAGCAGCTTAGCGTACTCGTCCGTCGGCTACACCTTC.

This chain uses TRBV19 with TRBJ1-1, with D maybe TRBD1 (5 bases). With 2 bases removed from V and 11 bases from J, the gap between germline ends came to 12 bases. The CDR3 extends over 12 amino acids. Germline-derived CDR1 and CDR2 are LNHDA and SQIVND (reference sequence). CDR3 nucleotide sequence: TGTGCCAGTAGTATAAGGGGCTCGTACGCTTTCTTT. This codes for CASSIRGSYAFF.

This clone was seen more than once but under ten times. The V call is TRBV27, the J call TRBJ1-1; the D gene is possibly TRBD1 (5 bases). Germline CDR1 MNHEY, CDR2 SMNVEV (reference sequence). This CDR3 is built from 13 residues. The V end was cut by 1 base, the J end by 5 bases, with 8 bases between. CDR3 region: CASSLFGGTEAFF. CDR3 in DNA: TGTGCCAGCAGTTTATTTGGGGGGACTGAAGCTTTCTTT.

This clone has only a few counts. J is TRBJ2-2 and V is TRBV9, with D tentatively TRBD2 (7 bases). V gave up 3 bases and J gave up 3 bases, with 24 bases separating them. The CDR3 covers 19 residues. Germline-derived CDR1 and CDR2 are SGDLS and YYNGEE. CDR3 nucleotide sequence: TGTGCCAGCAGCGGGGGAAAACTAGGGGGGGGAATTCACACCGGGGAGCTGTTTTTT. It yields the protein CASSGGKLGGGIHTGELFF.

This rearrangement joins TRBV6-5 to TRBJ2-5; 9 bases agree with TRBD2. The CDR3 has 15 amino acids. V was pared by 2 bases and J by 3 bases, with 4 bases of the junction left unmatched. Germline V CDR1 and CDR2: MNHEY, SVGAGI. CDR3 protein: CASSYGVAGEETQYF. The CDR3 DNA reads TGTGCCAGCAGTTACGGGGTAGCGGGAGAAGAGACCCAGTACTTC.

The rearrangement joins TRBV28 to TRBJ2-5; perhaps TRBD2 as D (6 bases). Trimming took off 8 bases at V and 2 bases at J, with 12 bases between the two ends. CDR3 length equals 13 residues. Germline V gene lookup returns CDR1 MDHEN and CDR2 SYDVKM. This CDR3 reads CASAWGVQETQYF. The CDR3 nucleotides are TGTGCCAGCGCGTGGGGGGTACAAGAGACCCAGTACTTC.

V gene TRBV6-5 combines with J gene TRBJ2-7, with 13 bases lining up with TRBD2. This CDR3 comprises 15 residues. The V segment lost 4 bases and the J segment 7 bases; nucleotides outside the gene matches: 7. Looked up from germline, CDR1 is MNHEY and CDR2 is SVGAGI. CDR3 DNA: TGTGCCAGCAGTTCTTTGCGACTAGCGGGAGGAGAGCAGTACTTC. Protein sequence: CASSSLRLAGGEQYF.

The chain recombines TRBV7-9 with TRBJ1-2; 8 nucleotides agree with TRBD1. The germline V gene has CDR1 SEHNR and CDR2 FQNEAQ (reference sequence). The J segment lost 3 bases and the V segment lost 6 bases, leaving 6 bases of the junction unmatched. The CDR3 runs to 14 residues. The CDR3 bases are TGTGCCAGCAGGCCAATGGACAGGGACTATGGCTACACCTTC. Protein sequence: CASRPMDRDYGYTF.

This chain connects TRBV11-2 to TRBJ1-1; D is unresolved. V was trimmed by 2 bases and J by 1 base, leaving 20 bases between them. Germline V lookup: CDR1 SGHAT, CDR2 FQNNGV. The CDR3 covers 18 residues. In DNA form, the CDR3 reads TGTGCCAGCAGCTTAAGGCCCGGGGTTGGGCTCGAGAACACTGAAGCTTTCTTT. Translating gives CASSLRPGVGLENTEAFF. Drawing the rest from reference TRBV11-2 and TRBJ1-1, the complete variable domain is EAGVAQSPRYKIIEKRQSVAFWCNPISGHATLYWYQQILGQGPKLLIQFQNNGVVDDSQLPKDRFSAERLKGVDSTLKIQPAKLEDSAVYLCASSLRPGVGLENTEAFFGQGTRLTVV.

The V gene is TRBV28, the J gene TRBJ2-5; TRBD1 might be the D (5 bases). CDR1 and CDR2 from the germline V gene are MDHEN and SYDVKM. The CDR3 loop spans 13 amino acids. V was pared by 5 bases and J by 4 bases, with 11 bases between. CDR3 residues: CASSGGAAETQYF. In DNA, the CDR3 is TGTGCCAGCAGTGGTGGGGCAGCAGAGACCCAGTACTTC.

This clone was seen once. The J gene is TRBJ1-6, the V gene TRBV19, with unresolved D. Deletions cut 8 bases from V and 6 bases from J, with 17 bases between. The CDR3 totals 15 residues. Germline CDR1 reads LNHDA; CDR2 reads SQIVND (reference sequence). CDR3 nucleotides: TGTGCCAGTTCAACAACGGAGAACCTTAATTCACCCCTCCACTTT. Translation: CASSTTENLNSPLHF.

The chain links TRBV30 to TRBJ2-3; perhaps TRBD2 as D (7 bases). Germline values: CDR1 GTSNPN, CDR2 SVGIG (reference sequence). Trimming stripped 8 bases from V and 6 bases from J, with 15 bases between. CDR3 length equals 12 residues. CDR3 bases: TGTGCCGGTTGGGGGGGCTCGGATACGCAGTATTTT. Protein product: CAGWGGSDTQYF.

V usage is TRBV18 and J usage is TRBJ1-1; tentatively, D is TRBD1 (6 bases). This CDR3 spans 13 amino acids. V lost 4 bases to trimming and J lost 2 bases, with 8 bases between them. The germline CDR1 and CDR2 sequences are KGHSH and LQKENI. The CDR3 sequence is CASSLGHNTEAFF. In nucleotides, the CDR3 is TGTGCCAGCTCACTGGGACACAACACTGAAGCTTTCTTT.

This clone occurred a few times. The rearrangement joins TRBV28 to TRBJ2-3; possibly TRBD2 for D (5 bases). This CDR3 has 14 amino acids. Trimming took off 6 bases at V and 1 base at J, with 11 bases between the two ends. Germline V CDR1 and CDR2: MDHEN, SYDVKM. CDR3 sequence reads: CASSQVGGTDTQYF. CDR3 DNA sequence: TGTGCCAGCAGCCAGGTGGGAGGCACAGATACGCAGTATTTT.

The chain combines TRBV5-1 with TRBJ1-2, with TRBD1 matching 8 bases. Losses at the gene ends were 4 bases for V and 6 bases for J; bases not matched to a gene: 5. The CDR3 loop spans 13 amino acids. CDR1 SGHRS and CDR2 YFSETQ come from the germline V gene. The CDR3 loop reads CASSIQGVHGYTF. Here the CDR3 DNA reads TGCGCCAGCAGCATACAGGGGGTCCATGGCTACACCTTC.

The chain recombines TRBV15 with TRBJ1-2; D gene unclear. This CDR3 comprises 16 residues. The germline V gene has CDR1 LNHNV and CDR2 YYDKDF (reference sequence). Trimming removed 0 bases at V and 4 bases at J, with 15 bases between. The CDR3, as DNA: TGTGCCACCAGCAGAGATCGATCCCAGGCAATCTATGGCTACACCTTC. Residues: CATSRDRSQAIYGYTF.

As DNA, the CDR3 is TGTGCCACCAGCAGAGCAAGCACAGATACGCAGTATTTT. Its protein product is CATSRASTDTQYF. The V call is TRBV15, the J call TRBJ2-3; D unresolved. Germline V CDR1 and CDR2: LNHNV, YYDKDF (reference sequence). Trimming pared 1 base from V and 0 bases from J, leaving 2 bases between. CDR3 length: 13 residues.

The chain has TRBV18 and TRBJ1-2, with 10 bases identical to TRBD1. Germline lookup yields CDR1 KGHSH and CDR2 LQKENI. With V trimmed by 3 bases and J by 6 bases, 7 bases remained unmatched. This CDR3 spans 15 amino acids. As DNA, the CDR3 is TGTGCCAGCTCACCGACAGGGGGCTCGTTCGATGGCTACACCTTC. Its translation: CASSPTGGSFDGYTF. Full variable domain (missing parts from reference TRBV18 and TRBJ1-2): NAGVMQNPRHLVRRRGQEARLRCSPMKGHSHVYWYRQLPEEGLKFMVYLQKENIIDESGMPKERFSAEFPKEGPSILRIQQVVRGDSAAYFCASSPTGGSFDGYTFGSGTRLTVV.